These 14 T cell receptor beta chains were all obtained from the same sample, sequenced in a study of CD8+ T cells in alopecia areata. Following RNA extraction, reverse transcription yielded cDNA that acted as the sequencing template. The data were produced by immunoSEQ multiplex PCR, yet TCRdb's version contains in-frame clones alone and is incomplete. The table shows around 82,000 clones, with roughly half occurring only once. Sequenced input: NKG2D-high CD8+ T cells sorted from blood. The source of these receptors is a human donor with alopecia areata.

The chain employs TRBV29-1 and TRBJ2-7; 7 positions match TRBD2. This CDR3 region has 13 residues. From germline, CDR1 is SQVTM and CDR2 ANQGSEA. The ends lost 6 bases at V and 1 base at J; junction bases unmatched: 6. The chain's CDR3 is CSVLPSGSYEQYF. For the CDR3, the DNA is TGCAGCGTCTTACCTAGCGGATCCTACGAGCAGTACTTC.

The chain recombines TRBV13 with TRBJ1-1; D is unclear. Germline V gene sequence: CDR1 PRHDT, CDR2 FYEKMQ (reference sequence). Trimming removed 6 bases at V and 7 bases at J, with 15 bases between. The CDR3 is 13 amino acids. DNA for the CDR3: TGTGCCAGCAGGGGATCGAATCGGGTTGAAGCTTTCTTT. Its translation: CASRGSNRVEAFF. Full variable domain (rest looked up from reference TRBV13 and TRBJ1-1): AAGVIQSPRHLIKEKRETATLKCYPIPRHDTVYWYQQGPGQDPQFLISFYEKMQSDKGSIPDRFSAQQFSDYHSELNMSSLELGDSALYFCASRGSNRVEAFFGQGTRLTVV.

DNA for the CDR3: TGTGCCAGCAGCGTATACACCGGGGAGCTGTTTTTT. Its protein is CASSVYTGELFF. V is TRBV7-9 and J is TRBJ2-2; the D is unclear. Germline V lookup: CDR1 SEHNR, CDR2 FQNEAQ (reference sequence). The CDR3 has 12 residues. V was shortened by 5 bases and J by 3 bases, with 4 bases between the two germline ends.

The chain recombines TRBV7-2 with TRBJ2-3; TRBD2 agrees at 12 bases. After removal of 5 bases from V and 8 bases from J, the junction contained 5 bases not matched to a gene. The germline gives CDR1 SGHTA, CDR2 FQGNSA. The CDR3 has 14 amino acids. In DNA form, the CDR3 reads TGTGCCAGCAGCAAGACTAGCGGGAGTGGTACGCAGTATTTT. This codes for CASSKTSGSGTQYF.

The sample holds a few counts of this clone. The same CDR3 is also encoded by other DNA sequences in this sample. V gene TRBV27 combines with J gene TRBJ2-3; D remains ambiguous. Germline V lookup: CDR1 MNHEY, CDR2 SMNVEV (reference sequence). The germline V and J ends were trimmed by 2 bases and 2 bases, with 5 bases remaining between them. This CDR3 has 13 residues. CDR3 amino acids: CASSLRLTDTQYF. Here the CDR3 DNA reads TGTGCCAGCAGTTTACGGCTCACAGATACGCAGTATTTT.

This clone has only a few counts. V and J are TRBV13 and TRBJ2-1, with D unclear. The CDR3 length is 16 residues. From germline, CDR1 is PRHDT and CDR2 FYEKMQ (reference sequence). V was cut by 3 bases and J by 5 bases, with 17 bases left in between. Written as DNA, the CDR3 is TGTGCCAGCAGCTTCCGCCTTGGGGAAATCGACAATGAGCAGTTCTTC. Protein product: CASSFRLGEIDNEQFF.

The chain carries TRBV28 and TRBJ2-7; D gene ambiguous. In germline, CDR1 is MDHEN, CDR2 SYDVKM. The CDR3 runs 13 residues. V was cut by 3 bases and J by 6 bases, with 12 bases left in between. The CDR3 here is CASSLVLESEQYF. The CDR3 DNA is TGTGCCAGCAGTTTGGTATTAGAGTCCGAGCAGTACTTC.

The rearrangement joins TRBV7-9 to TRBJ1-2; D not resolved. This CDR3 has 12 residues. V was clipped by 3 bases and J by 2 bases, with 4 bases between them. Germline-derived CDR1 and CDR2 are SEHNR and FQNEAQ (reference sequence). The chain's CDR3 is CASSFGNYGYTF. The CDR3 coding sequence is TGTGCCAGCAGCTTCGGGAACTATGGCTACACCTTC. Supplemented by reference TRBV7-9 and TRBJ1-2, the full variable domain reads DTGVSQNPRHKITKRGQNVTFRCDPISEHNRLYWYRQTLGQGPEFLTYFQNEAQLEKSRLLSDRFSAERPKGSFSTLEIQRTEQGDSAMYLCASSFGNYGYTFGSGTRLTVV.

J is TRBJ2-1 and V is TRBV27, with 7 bases that match TRBD2. The CDR3 has 14 amino acids. The junction had 7 bases not matched to a gene; V was cut back by 7 bases and J by 4 bases. Germline V gene data show CDR1 as MNHEY and CDR2 as SMNVEV (reference sequence). CDR3 sequence reads: CASTTLADYNEQFF. CDR3 DNA sequence: TGTGCCAGCACTACTCTAGCGGATTACAATGAGCAGTTCTTC.

As for this clone: An end of the junction does not agree with germline; a read error may underlie this. V usage is TRBV28 and J usage is TRBJ2-3; 10 bases match TRBD2. This CDR3 comprises 16 residues. In germline, CDR1 is MDHEN, CDR2 SYDVKM. CDR3 region: CASSLLAGVLTDTQYF. The CDR3 DNA follows: TGTGCCAGCAGTTTACTAGCGGGAGTTTTGACAGATACGCAATATTTT.

This clone was counted only a few times. The chain carries TRBV7-6 and TRBJ2-1; maybe TRBD1 (6 bases). Germline loops: CDR1 SGHVS, CDR2 FNYEAQ. V lost 4 bases to trimming and J lost 7 bases, with 11 bases between them. There are 13 residues in the CDR3. The DNA for the CDR3 is TGTGCCAGCAGCTCGTTAGACAGGAATGAGCAGTTCTTC. This gives the protein CASSSLDRNEQFF.

In its sample, this clone was seen a few times. The rearrangement joins TRBV28 to TRBJ1-5; D call uncertain. This CDR3 contains 13 residues. Per germline, CDR1 MDHEN and CDR2 SYDVKM. Trimming pared 3 bases from V and 5 bases from J, leaving 8 bases between. CDR3: CASSLGIHQPQHF. For the CDR3, the DNA is TGTGCCAGCAGTTTGGGCATTCATCAGCCCCAGCATTTT.

The chain employs TRBV4-3 and TRBJ2-1; TRBD1 agrees at 8 bases. The CDR3 contains 16 residues. CDR1 LGHNA and CDR2 YSLEER come from the germline V gene. With 1 base clipped from V and 5 bases from J, the junction kept 7 bases outside the gene matches. The CDR3 sequence is CASSQAPQGADNEQFF. The CDR3 bases are TGCGCCAGCAGCCAAGCTCCGCAGGGGGCGGACAATGAGCAGTTCTTC.

The chain joins TRBV4-3 to TRBJ1-1; D unclear. The CDR3 is 14 residues long. CDR1 and CDR2 from the germline V gene are LGHNA and YSLEER. V gave up 0 bases and J gave up 4 bases, with 9 bases separating them. This CDR3 is CASSQERASTEAFF. The CDR3, as DNA: TGCGCCAGCAGCCAAGAACGGGCCTCCACTGAAGCTTTCTTT.